This T cell receptor (beta chain) came from a study of response to subunit inactivated influenza vaccine. Study-wide results and limits: The authors proposed limited new T cell recruitment per seasonal influenza vaccination.

The germline gives CDR1 SEHNR, CDR2 FQNEAQ (reference sequence). The V end was cut by 4 bases, the J end by 6 bases, with 17 bases between. The CDR3 contains 15 residues. To note about this clonotype: Antigen: not known.

TCRdb independently ran MiXCR on the RT-PCR reads; one entry per CDR3 protein. The profile shows about 780,000 distinct CDR3 sequences, 15% to 20% of them singletons. The rearrangement uses TRBV7-9 and TRBJ2-3; D not resolved. Sample: PBMCs from blood, taken about 5 days after vaccination. This receptor was identified in a man aged 45-60 years who received an inactivated influenza vaccine. The CDR3 region has the DNA TGTGCCAGCAGCTCTGGGTACAAAGACACCGATACGCAGTATTTT. This codes for CASSSGYKDTDTQYF.